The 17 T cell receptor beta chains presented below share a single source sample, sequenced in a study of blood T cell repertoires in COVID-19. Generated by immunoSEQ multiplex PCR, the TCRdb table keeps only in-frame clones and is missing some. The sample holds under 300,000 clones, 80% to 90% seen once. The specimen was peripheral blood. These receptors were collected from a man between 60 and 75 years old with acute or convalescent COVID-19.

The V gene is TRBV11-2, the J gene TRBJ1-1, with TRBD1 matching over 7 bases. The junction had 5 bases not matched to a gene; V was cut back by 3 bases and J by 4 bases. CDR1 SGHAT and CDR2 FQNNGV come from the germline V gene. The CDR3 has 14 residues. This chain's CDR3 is CASSFQGDGTEAFF. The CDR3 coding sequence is TGTGCCAGCAGCTTCCAGGGGGATGGCACTGAAGCTTTCTTT. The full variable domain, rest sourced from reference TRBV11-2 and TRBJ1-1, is EAGVAQSPRYKIIEKRQSVAFWCNPISGHATLYWYQQILGQGPKLLIQFQNNGVVDDSQLPKDRFSAERLKGVDSTLKIQPAKLEDSAVYLCASSFQGDGTEAFFGQGTRLTVV.

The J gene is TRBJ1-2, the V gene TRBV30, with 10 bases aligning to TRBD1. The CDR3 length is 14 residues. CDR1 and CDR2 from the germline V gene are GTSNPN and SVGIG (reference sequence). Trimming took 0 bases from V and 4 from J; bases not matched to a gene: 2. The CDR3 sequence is CAWSVGQGSYGYTF. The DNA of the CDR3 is TGTGCCTGGAGTGTGGGACAGGGGAGCTATGGCTACACCTTC.

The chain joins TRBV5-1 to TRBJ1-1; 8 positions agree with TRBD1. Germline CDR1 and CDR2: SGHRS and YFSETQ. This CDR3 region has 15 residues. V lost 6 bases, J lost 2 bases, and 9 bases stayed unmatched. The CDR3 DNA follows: TGCGCCAGCACCCTAGTACAGGGGGGCAACACTGAAGCTTTCTTT. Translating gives CASTLVQGGNTEAFF.

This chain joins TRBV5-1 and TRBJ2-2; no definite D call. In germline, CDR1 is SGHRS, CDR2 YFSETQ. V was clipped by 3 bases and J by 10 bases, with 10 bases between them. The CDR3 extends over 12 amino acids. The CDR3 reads CASSSKLLELFF. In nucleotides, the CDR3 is TGCGCCAGCAGCTCGAAACTCCTGGAGCTGTTTTTT.

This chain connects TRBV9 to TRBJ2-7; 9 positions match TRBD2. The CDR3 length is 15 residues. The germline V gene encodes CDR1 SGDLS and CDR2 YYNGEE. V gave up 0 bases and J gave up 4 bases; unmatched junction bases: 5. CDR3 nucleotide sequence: TGTGCCAGCAGCGTAGTAGCGGGAGAGAGTTACGAGCAGTACTTC. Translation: CASSVVAGESYEQYF. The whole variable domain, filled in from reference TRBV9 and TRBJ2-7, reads DSGVTQTPKHLITATGQRVTLRCSPRSGDLSVYWYQQSLDQGLQFLIQYYNGEERAKGNILERFSAQQFPDLHSELNLSSLELGDSALYFCASSVVAGESYEQYFGPGTRLTVT.

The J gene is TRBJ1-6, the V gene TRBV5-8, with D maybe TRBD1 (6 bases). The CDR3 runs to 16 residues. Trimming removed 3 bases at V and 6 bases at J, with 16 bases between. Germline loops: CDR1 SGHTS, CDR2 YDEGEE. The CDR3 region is CASSWDPDSFNSPLHF. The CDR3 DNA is TGTGCCAGCAGCTGGGATCCGGACAGTTTTAATTCACCCCTCCACTTT.

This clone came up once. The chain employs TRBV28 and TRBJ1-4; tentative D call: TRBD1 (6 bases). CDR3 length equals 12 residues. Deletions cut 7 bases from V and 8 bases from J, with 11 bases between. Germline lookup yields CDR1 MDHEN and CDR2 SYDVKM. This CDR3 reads CASTGGWEKLFF. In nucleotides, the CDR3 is TGTGCCAGCACGGGGGGCTGGGAAAAACTGTTTTTT.

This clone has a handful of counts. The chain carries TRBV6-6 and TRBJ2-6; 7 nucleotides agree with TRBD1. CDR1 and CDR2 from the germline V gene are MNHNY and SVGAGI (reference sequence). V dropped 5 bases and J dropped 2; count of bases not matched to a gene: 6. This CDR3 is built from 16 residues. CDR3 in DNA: TGTGCCAGCAGTAGGGTACAGGGGACTGGGGCCAACGTCCTGACTTTC. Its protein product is CASSRVQGTGANVLTF.

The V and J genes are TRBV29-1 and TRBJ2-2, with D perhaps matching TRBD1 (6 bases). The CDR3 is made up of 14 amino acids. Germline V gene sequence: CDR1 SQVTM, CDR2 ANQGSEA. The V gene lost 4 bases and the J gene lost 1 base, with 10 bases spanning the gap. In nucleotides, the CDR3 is TGCAGCGTTGCAGCGACAGGGAACACCGGGGAGCTGTTTTTT. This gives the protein CSVAATGNTGELFF.

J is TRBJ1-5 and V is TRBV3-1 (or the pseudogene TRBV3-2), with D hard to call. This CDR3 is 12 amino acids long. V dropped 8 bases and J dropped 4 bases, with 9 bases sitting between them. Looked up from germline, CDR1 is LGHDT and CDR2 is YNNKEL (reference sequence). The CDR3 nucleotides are TGTGCCAGCGGGCCGTGGAATCAGCCCCAGCATTTT. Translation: CASGPWNQPQHF.

In nucleotides, the CDR3 is TGTGCCAGTAGTCTAAGGACAGGCCCAAGCACAGATACGCAGTATTTT. Protein product: CASSLRTGPSTDTQYF. The rearrangement joins TRBV19 to TRBJ2-3; 7 bases align to TRBD1. CDR3 size: 16 residues. CDR1 and CDR2 (germline): LNHDA, SQIVND (reference sequence). The junction had 8 bases not matched to a gene; V was cut back by 5 bases and J by 0 bases.

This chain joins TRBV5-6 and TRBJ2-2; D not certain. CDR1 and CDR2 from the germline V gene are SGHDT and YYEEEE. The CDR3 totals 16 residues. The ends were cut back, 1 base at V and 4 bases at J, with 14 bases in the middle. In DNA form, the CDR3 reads TGTGCCAGCAGCTTGTACGAGGCTTCGGGCACCGGGGAGCTGTTTTTT. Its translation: CASSLYEASGTGELFF.

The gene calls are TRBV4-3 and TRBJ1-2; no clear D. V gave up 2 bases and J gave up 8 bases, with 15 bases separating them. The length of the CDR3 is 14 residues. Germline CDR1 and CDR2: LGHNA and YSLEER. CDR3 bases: TGCGCCAGCAGCCAACTACTCCCGGGGAGAGGCTACACCTTC. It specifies CASSQLLPGRGYTF.

CDR3 sequence: CSVERDRGTTEAFF. The CDR3 bases are TGCAGCGTTGAAAGAGACAGGGGAACCACTGAAGCTTTCTTT. The chain is built from TRBV29-1 and TRBJ1-1, with TRBD1 identical over 8 bases. V gave up 2 bases and J gave up 4 bases; unmatched junction bases: 6. The CDR3 covers 14 residues. From germline, CDR1 is SQVTM and CDR2 ANQGSEA.

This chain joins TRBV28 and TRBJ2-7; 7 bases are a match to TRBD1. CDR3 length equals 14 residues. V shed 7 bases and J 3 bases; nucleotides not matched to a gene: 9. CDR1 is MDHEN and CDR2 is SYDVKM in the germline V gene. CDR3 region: CASTSPTGLYEQYF. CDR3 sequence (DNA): TGTGCCAGCACATCACCGACAGGGCTCTACGAGCAGTACTTC. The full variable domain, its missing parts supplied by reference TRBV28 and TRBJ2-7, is DVKVTQSSRYLVKRTGEKVFLECVQDMDHENMFWYRQDPGLGLRLIYFSYDVKMKEKGDIPEGYSVSREKKERFSLILESASTNQTSMYLCASTSPTGLYEQYFGPGTRLTVT.

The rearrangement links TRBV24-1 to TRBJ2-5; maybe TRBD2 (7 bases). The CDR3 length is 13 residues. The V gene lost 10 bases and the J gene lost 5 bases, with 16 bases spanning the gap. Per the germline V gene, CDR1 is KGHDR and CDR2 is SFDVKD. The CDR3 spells CATNRGAGETQYF. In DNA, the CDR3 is TGTGCCACTAACCGGGGGGCTGGGGAGACCCAGTACTTC.

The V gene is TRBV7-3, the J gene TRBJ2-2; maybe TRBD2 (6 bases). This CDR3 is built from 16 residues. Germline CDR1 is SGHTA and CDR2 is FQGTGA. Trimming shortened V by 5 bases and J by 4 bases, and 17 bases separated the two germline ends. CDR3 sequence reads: CASSTKPGAGTGELFF. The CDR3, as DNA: TGTGCCAGCAGCACTAAACCGGGAGCGGGCACCGGGGAGCTGTTTTTT.